This TCR beta chain emerged from a study of blood T cell repertoires in COVID-19. Study-level information: Acute and convalescent COVID-19 samples came from the United States, Italy and Spain. In each case, the material was cDNA or gDNA derived from T cells, B-cell-depleted T cells, or PBMCs.

Authors' analysis steps: Cell counts per sample came from amplifying reference gene primers. The protocol was immunoSEQ multiplex PCR, while the TCRdb copy is restricted to in-frame clones and leaves out a portion. That table is the source of V, J and clone size, and D and trimming were worked out from the DNA. The sample carries approximately 49,000 clones, around nine tenths recorded once. V dropped 3 bases and J dropped 4 bases, with 9 bases sitting between them. This CDR3 has 13 residues. The germline V gene encodes CDR1 SGHTA and CDR2 FQGNSA. The J gene is TRBJ1-2, the V gene TRBV7-2, with D unresolved. This TCR was sampled from a man aged 50-60 years with acute or convalescent COVID-19. Sequencing input: peripheral blood. As DNA, the CDR3 is TGTGCCAGCAGCTTGTGGGAGCTCTATGGCTACACCTTC. Translation gives CASSLWELYGYTF.